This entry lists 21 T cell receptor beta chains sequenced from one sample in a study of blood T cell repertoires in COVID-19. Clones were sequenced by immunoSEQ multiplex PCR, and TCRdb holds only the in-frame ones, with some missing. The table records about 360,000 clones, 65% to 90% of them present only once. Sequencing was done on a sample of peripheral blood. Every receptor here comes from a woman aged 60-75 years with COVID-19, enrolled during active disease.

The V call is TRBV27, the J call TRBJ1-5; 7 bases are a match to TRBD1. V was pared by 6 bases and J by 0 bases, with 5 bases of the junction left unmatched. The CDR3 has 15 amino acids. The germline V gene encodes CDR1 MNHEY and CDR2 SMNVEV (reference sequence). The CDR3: CASRGTAYSNQPQHF. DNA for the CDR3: TGTGCCAGCAGGGGGACAGCTTATAGCAATCAGCCCCAGCATTTT.

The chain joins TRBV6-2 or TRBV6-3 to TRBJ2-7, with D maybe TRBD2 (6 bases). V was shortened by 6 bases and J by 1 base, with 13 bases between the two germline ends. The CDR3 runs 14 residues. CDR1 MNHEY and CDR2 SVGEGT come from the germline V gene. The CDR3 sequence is CASSLLAGSYEQYF. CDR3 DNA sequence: TGTGCCAGCAGCCTACTAGCTGGGTCCTACGAGCAGTACTTC.

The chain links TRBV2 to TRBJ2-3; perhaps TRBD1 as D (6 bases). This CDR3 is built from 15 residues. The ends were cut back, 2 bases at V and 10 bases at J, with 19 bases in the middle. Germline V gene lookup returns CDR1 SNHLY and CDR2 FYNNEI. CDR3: CASSEQGSTLTAQYF. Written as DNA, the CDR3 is TGTGCCAGCAGTGAACAGGGGTCAACTCTTACGGCGCAGTATTTT.

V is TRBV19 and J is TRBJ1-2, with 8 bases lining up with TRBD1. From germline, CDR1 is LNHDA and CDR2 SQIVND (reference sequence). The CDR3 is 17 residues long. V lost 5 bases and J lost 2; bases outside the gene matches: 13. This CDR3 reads CASSLFEDNRGNYGYTF. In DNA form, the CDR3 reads TGTGCCAGTAGTTTGTTCGAGGATAACAGGGGGAACTATGGCTACACCTTC. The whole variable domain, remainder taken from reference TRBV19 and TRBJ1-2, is DGGITQSPKYLFRKEGQNVTLSCEQNLNHDAMYWYRQDPGQGLRLIYYSQIVNDFQKGDIAEGYSVSREKKESFPLTVTSAQKNPTAFYLCASSLFEDNRGNYGYTFGSGTRLTVV.

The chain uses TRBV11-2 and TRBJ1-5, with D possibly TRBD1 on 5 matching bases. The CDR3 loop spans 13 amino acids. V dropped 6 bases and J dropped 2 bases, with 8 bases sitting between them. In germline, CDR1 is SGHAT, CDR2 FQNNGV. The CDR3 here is CASRDSGNQPQHF. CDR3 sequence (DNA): TGTGCCAGCAGAGACAGTGGCAATCAGCCCCAGCATTTT.

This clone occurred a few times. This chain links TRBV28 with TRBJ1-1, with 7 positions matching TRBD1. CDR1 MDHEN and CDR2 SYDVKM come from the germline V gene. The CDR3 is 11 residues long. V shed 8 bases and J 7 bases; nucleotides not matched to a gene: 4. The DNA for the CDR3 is TGTGCCAGCGAGACAGGGAATGAAGCTTTCTTT. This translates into CASETGNEAFF.

As DNA, the CDR3 is TGTGCCAGCAGCAGCGGACAGACGTCCTACGAGCAGTACTTC. Its translation: CASSSGQTSYEQYF. V usage is TRBV5-5 and J usage is TRBJ2-7; possible D gene TRBD1, 6 bases. The CDR3 has 14 residues. The germline V and J ends were trimmed by 4 bases and 1 base, with 12 bases remaining between them. Germline V lookup: CDR1 SGHKS, CDR2 YYEKEE (reference sequence).

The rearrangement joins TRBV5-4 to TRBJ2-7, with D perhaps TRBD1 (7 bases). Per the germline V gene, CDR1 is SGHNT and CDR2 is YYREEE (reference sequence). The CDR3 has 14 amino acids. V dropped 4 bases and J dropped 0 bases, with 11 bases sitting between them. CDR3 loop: CASSGGTDSYEQYF. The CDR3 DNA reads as TGTGCCAGCAGCGGGGGGACAGACTCCTACGAGCAGTACTTC.

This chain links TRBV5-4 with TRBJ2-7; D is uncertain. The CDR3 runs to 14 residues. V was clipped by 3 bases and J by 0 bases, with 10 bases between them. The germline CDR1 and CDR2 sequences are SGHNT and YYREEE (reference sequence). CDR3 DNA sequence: TGTGCCAGCAGCTCTCACTATGCCTCCTACGAGCAGTACTTC. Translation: CASSSHYASYEQYF.

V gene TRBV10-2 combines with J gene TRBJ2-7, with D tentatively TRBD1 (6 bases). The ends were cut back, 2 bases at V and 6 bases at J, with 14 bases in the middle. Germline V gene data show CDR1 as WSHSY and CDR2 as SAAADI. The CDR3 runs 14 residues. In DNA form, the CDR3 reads TGCGCCAGCAGTGAGGACAGGTATTCAGGCGAGCAGTACTTC. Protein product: CASSEDRYSGEQYF.

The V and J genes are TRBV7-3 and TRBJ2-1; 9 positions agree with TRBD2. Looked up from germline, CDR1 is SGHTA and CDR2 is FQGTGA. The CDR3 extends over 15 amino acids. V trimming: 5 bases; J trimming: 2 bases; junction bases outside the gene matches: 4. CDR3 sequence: CASSLSGGPYNEQFF. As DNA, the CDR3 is TGTGCCAGCAGCCTTAGCGGGGGCCCCTACAATGAGCAGTTCTTC.

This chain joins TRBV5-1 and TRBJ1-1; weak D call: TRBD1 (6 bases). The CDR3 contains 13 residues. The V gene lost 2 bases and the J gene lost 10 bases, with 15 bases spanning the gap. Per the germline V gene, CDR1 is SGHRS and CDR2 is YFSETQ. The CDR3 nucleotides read TGCGCCAGCAGCTTACGGGACGGGGGGCGAGCTTTCTTT. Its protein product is CASSLRDGGRAFF.

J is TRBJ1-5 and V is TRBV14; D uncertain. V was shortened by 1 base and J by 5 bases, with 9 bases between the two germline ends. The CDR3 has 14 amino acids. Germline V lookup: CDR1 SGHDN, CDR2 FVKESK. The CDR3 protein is CASSQGGFDQPQHF. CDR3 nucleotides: TGTGCCAGCAGCCAAGGAGGATTCGATCAGCCCCAGCATTTT.

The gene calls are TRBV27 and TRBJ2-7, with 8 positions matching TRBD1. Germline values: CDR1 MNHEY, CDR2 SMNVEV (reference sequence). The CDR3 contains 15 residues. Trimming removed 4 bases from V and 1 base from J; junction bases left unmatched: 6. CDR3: CASSWGTGSSYEQYF. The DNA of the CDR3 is TGTGCCAGCAGTTGGGGGACAGGTTCTTCCTACGAGCAGTACTTC.

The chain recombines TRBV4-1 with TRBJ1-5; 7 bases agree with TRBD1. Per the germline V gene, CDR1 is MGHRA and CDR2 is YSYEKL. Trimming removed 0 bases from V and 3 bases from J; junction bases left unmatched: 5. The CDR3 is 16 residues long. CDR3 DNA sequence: TGCGCCAGCAGCCAAGAACAGGGGTGGTTCAATCAGCCCCAGCATTTT. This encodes CASSQEQGWFNQPQHF.

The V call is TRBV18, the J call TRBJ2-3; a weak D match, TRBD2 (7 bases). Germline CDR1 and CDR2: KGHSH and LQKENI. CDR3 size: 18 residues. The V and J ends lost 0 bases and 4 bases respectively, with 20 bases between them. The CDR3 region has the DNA TGTGCCAGCTCACCACCGGTTGCCGGGGGGCCCTTAGCAGATACGCAGTATTTT. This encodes CASSPPVAGGPLADTQYF.

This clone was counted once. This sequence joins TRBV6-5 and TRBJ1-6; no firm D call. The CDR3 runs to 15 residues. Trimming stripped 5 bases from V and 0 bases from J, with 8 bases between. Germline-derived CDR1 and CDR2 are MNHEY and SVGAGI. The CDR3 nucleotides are TGTGCCAGCAGTCAAAAGAGCTCCTATAATTCACCCCTCCACTTT. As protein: CASSQKSSYNSPLHF.

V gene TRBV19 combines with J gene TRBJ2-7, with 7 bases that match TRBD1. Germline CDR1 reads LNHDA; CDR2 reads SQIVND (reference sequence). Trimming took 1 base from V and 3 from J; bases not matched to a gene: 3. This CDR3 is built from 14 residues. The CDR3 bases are TGTGCCAGTAGTATAGGACAGGGTGTCTACGAGCAGTACTTC. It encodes CASSIGQGVYEQYF.

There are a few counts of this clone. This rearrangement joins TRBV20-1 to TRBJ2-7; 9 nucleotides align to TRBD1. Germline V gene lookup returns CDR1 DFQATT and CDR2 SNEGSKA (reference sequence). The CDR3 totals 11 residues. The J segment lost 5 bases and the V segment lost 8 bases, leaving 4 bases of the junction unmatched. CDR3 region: CSPGQGNEQYF. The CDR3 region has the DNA TGCAGTCCTGGACAGGGGAACGAGCAGTACTTC.

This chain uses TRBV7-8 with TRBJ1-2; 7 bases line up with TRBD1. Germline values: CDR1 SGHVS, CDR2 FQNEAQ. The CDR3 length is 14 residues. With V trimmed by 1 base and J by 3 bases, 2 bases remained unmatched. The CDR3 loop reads CASSLVDRDYGYTF. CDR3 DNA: TGTGCCAGCAGCTTAGTCGACAGGGACTATGGCTACACCTTC.

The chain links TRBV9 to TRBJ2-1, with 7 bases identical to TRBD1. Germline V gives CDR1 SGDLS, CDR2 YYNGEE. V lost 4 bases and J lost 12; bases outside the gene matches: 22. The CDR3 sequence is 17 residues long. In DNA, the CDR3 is TGTGCCAGCAGCCGTAGCCAGGGGGATTTAACCGGCGGTGGGCAGTTCTTC. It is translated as CASSRSQGDLTGGGQFF.